These 26 T cell receptor beta chains were all obtained from the same sample, sequenced in a study of blood T cell repertoires in COVID-19. Sequenced by immunoSEQ multiplex PCR; TCRdb stores in-frame clones only, minus some. The sample has 95,000 or so clones, roughly 90% seen once. The material sequenced was peripheral blood. The receptors originated from a woman in her seventies with acute or convalescent COVID-19.

The J gene is TRBJ1-5, the V gene TRBV6-1; D is uncertain. Per germline, CDR1 MNHNS and CDR2 SASEGT. CDR3 size: 15 residues. V dropped 3 bases and J dropped 6 bases, with 15 bases sitting between them. In DNA, the CDR3 is TGTGCCAGCAGTGAGGAAGGAGTCCGCGGTCAGCCCCAGCATTTT. This encodes CASSEEGVRGQPQHF.

The CDR3 sequence: CASSSPTGLNNQPQHF. The DNA of the CDR3 is TGTGCCAGTAGTAGCCCGACAGGGCTAAACAATCAGCCCCAGCATTTT. V usage is TRBV19 and J usage is TRBJ1-5; 7 bases are a match to TRBD1. The germline V gene has CDR1 LNHDA and CDR2 SQIVND (reference sequence). The V segment lost 4 bases and the J segment 3 bases; nucleotides outside the gene matches: 9. The CDR3 length is 16 residues.

The chain is built from TRBV6-1 and TRBJ2-4, with D possibly TRBD1 on 5 matching bases. CDR3 length: 14 residues. V was clipped by 2 bases and J by 3 bases, with 8 bases between them. The germline gives CDR1 MNHNS, CDR2 SASEGT. The CDR3 DNA reads as TGTGCCAGCAGTGAATTAACAGGCAAAAACATTCAGTACTTC. It codes for CASSELTGKNIQYF.

V gene TRBV10-3 combines with J gene TRBJ1-3; perhaps TRBD1 as D (6 bases). CDR3 length equals 16 residues. CDR1 is ENHRY, CDR2 SYGVKD, per germline. With 6 bases removed from V and 0 bases from J, the gap between germline ends came to 15 bases. The CDR3 here is CAIRTDRRSSGNTIYF. DNA of the CDR3: TGTGCCATCAGAACCGACAGGCGCAGCTCTGGAAACACCATATATTTT.

The rearrangement joins TRBV3-1 (or the pseudogene TRBV3-2) to TRBJ2-2; maybe TRBD1 (5 bases). Germline CDR1 is LGHDT and CDR2 is YNNKEL (reference sequence). The V gene lost 5 bases and the J gene lost 3 bases, with 16 bases spanning the gap. This CDR3 spans 16 amino acids. CDR3 nucleotide sequence: TGTGCCAGCAGCGAAGCGTCAGGGTGGTACACCGGGGAGCTGTTTTTT. Translation: CASSEASGWYTGELFF.

The chain recombines TRBV6-5 with TRBJ1-5; maybe TRBD1 (6 bases). This CDR3 comprises 13 residues. Trimming removed 6 bases at V and 4 bases at J, with 10 bases between. CDR1 MNHEY and CDR2 SVGAGI come from the germline V gene. In DNA, the CDR3 is TGTGCCAGCAGACAGGGCCTAAATCAGCCCCAGCATTTT. It encodes CASRQGLNQPQHF.

The chain has TRBV11-2 and TRBJ1-4; perhaps TRBD1 as D (6 bases). The CDR3 consists of 14 residues. CDR1 and CDR2 (germline): SGHAT, FQNNGV. The ends were cut back, 5 bases at V and 5 bases at J, with 12 bases in the middle. The CDR3 reads CASSVQGSNEKLFF. The DNA of the CDR3 is TGTGCCAGCAGCGTACAGGGCTCGAATGAAAAACTGTTTTTT.

The chain recombines TRBV4-1 with TRBJ1-5, with 7 bases aligning to TRBD1. Germline CDR1 MGHRA, CDR2 YSYEKL. This CDR3 spans 16 amino acids. After removal of 0 bases from V and 3 bases from J, the junction contained 5 bases not matched to a gene. The CDR3 region has the DNA TGCGCCAGCAGCCAAGACCGGGACAGTCCCAATCAGCCCCAGCATTTT. Translation gives CASSQDRDSPNQPQHF.

The chain is built from TRBV21-1 and TRBJ2-6; TRBD2, as called in the table, went unchecked against the DNA. TRBV21-1 corresponds to a pseudogene. The CDR3 totals 17 residues. In DNA, the CDR3 is TGTGCCAGCACCGGGGAGGGGGTGTTCTCTGGGGCCAACGTCCTGACTTTC. This translates into CASTGEGVFSGANVLTF.

The chain combines TRBV6-2 or TRBV6-3 with TRBJ2-3; D is unresolved. Germline V gene lookup returns CDR1 MNHEY and CDR2 SVGEGT. This CDR3 contains 12 residues. V dropped 3 bases and J dropped 8 bases, with 9 bases sitting between them. The chain's CDR3 is CASSYPVATQYF. The CDR3 nucleotides are TGTGCCAGCAGTTATCCGGTTGCTACGCAGTATTTT.

The rearrangement joins TRBV27 to TRBJ1-1; TRBD1 is a possible D gene (6 bases). CDR3 length: 13 residues. V was cut by 2 bases and J by 4 bases, with 8 bases left in between. The V gene's germline CDR1 is MNHEY and CDR2 SMNVEV (reference sequence). The CDR3 spells CASSLDRITEAFF. The CDR3 DNA reads as TGTGCCAGCAGTTTAGACAGGATCACTGAAGCTTTCTTT.

The chain uses TRBV5-6 and TRBJ1-1; 8 nucleotides agree with TRBD1. In germline, CDR1 is SGHDT, CDR2 YYEEEE. V shed 4 bases, J shed 11 bases, and the junction held 10 bases outside the gene matches. This CDR3 is built from 13 residues. The CDR3 DNA sequence: TGTGCCAGCAGCGATCAAACCAGGGGGCCTGCTTTCTTT. This encodes CASSDQTRGPAFF.

The chain employs TRBV28 and TRBJ2-4; weak D call: TRBD1 (5 bases). Per germline, CDR1 MDHEN and CDR2 SYDVKM. V lost 6 bases and J lost 1, with 10 bases in between. This CDR3 region has 14 residues. CDR3 amino acids: CASSRVRAKNIQYF. The CDR3 DNA is TGTGCCAGCAGCAGGGTGAGGGCCAAAAACATTCAGTACTTC.

The chain has TRBV18 and TRBJ1-3; a weak D match, TRBD1 (6 bases). Germline CDR1 and CDR2: KGHSH and LQKENI. This CDR3 is 14 amino acids long. Trimming shortened V by 2 bases and J by 6 bases, and 11 bases separated the two germline ends. The CDR3 is CASSPDRLLNTIYF. The CDR3 DNA is TGTGCCAGCTCACCAGACAGGCTACTAAACACCATATATTTT.

The chain employs TRBV27 and TRBJ2-7, with 13 positions matching TRBD2. Germline loops: CDR1 MNHEY, CDR2 SMNVEV (reference sequence). The CDR3 length is 15 residues. V gave up 5 bases and J gave up 4 bases; unmatched junction bases: 5. The CDR3: CASSPTSGGSYEQYF. Written as DNA, the CDR3 is TGTGCCAGCAGTCCGACTAGCGGGGGGAGTTACGAGCAGTACTTC.

The chain joins TRBV7-9 to TRBJ1-1; 10 bases align to TRBD1. Germline V lookup: CDR1 SEHNR, CDR2 FQNEAQ (reference sequence). V shed 6 bases and J 4 bases; nucleotides not matched to a gene: 11. This CDR3 has 16 residues. The CDR3 DNA reads as TGTGCCAGCAGACCAAGCTCGGGACAGGGGTTCACTGAAGCTTTCTTT. Translated, it gives CASRPSSGQGFTEAFF.

The count of this clone is one. The chain has TRBV7-8 and TRBJ2-6; TRBD1 aligns across 9 bases. J was trimmed by 1 base and V by 6 bases; bases with no gene match: 1. This CDR3 region has 15 residues. The V gene's germline CDR1 is SGHVS and CDR2 FQNEAQ. The CDR3 DNA is TGTGCCAGCAGACAGGGGGCATCTGGGGCCAACGTCCTGACTTTC. Its protein is CASRQGASGANVLTF.

J is TRBJ1-1 and V is TRBV7-9; 7 positions match TRBD1. The CDR3 consists of 14 residues. The germline gives CDR1 SEHNR, CDR2 FQNEAQ (reference sequence). The J segment lost 0 bases and the V segment lost 5 bases, leaving 3 bases of the junction unmatched. The CDR3 bases are TGTGCCAGCAGCAAAACAGGGGTGAACACTGAAGCTTTCTTT. It codes for CASSKTGVNTEAFF.

The chain couples TRBV3-1 (or the pseudogene TRBV3-2) to TRBJ2-5; weak D call: TRBD1 (5 bases). CDR3 size: 12 residues. V lost 3 bases to trimming and J lost 8 bases, with 10 bases between them. Germline CDR1 is LGHDT and CDR2 is YNNKEL (reference sequence). This chain's CDR3 is CASSHAGLTQYF. CDR3 nucleotide sequence: TGTGCCAGCAGCCACGCAGGGCTTACCCAGTACTTC.

The chain recombines TRBV7-9 with TRBJ2-7, with D possibly being TRBD1 (6 bases). V shed 4 bases and J shed 2 bases, with 15 bases lying between them. This CDR3 comprises 15 residues. Germline V gene lookup returns CDR1 SEHNR and CDR2 FQNEAQ (reference sequence). The DNA for the CDR3 is TGTGCCAGCAGCTCACAGGGTTTCGGGACCTACGAGCAGTACGTC. Its translation: CASSSQGFGTYEQYV.

This clone showed up just once. The rearrangement joins TRBV5-4 to TRBJ2-3; D unresolved. The germline V gene has CDR1 SGHNT and CDR2 YYREEE (reference sequence). CDR3 length: 13 amino acids. V was cut by 4 bases and J by 0 bases, with 6 bases left in between. Here the CDR3 reads CASSPGSTDTQYF. Written as DNA, the CDR3 is TGTGCCAGCAGCCCCGGGAGCACAGATACGCAGTATTTT.

This chain connects TRBV11-3 to TRBJ2-3; 7 positions agree with TRBD2. The CDR3 is made up of 20 amino acids. V dropped 3 bases and J dropped 2; count of bases not matched to a gene: 20. The germline CDR1 and CDR2 sequences are SGHNT and YENEEA. The CDR3 region is CASSLPVRVWRGKNTDTQYF. CDR3 bases: TGTGCCAGCAGCTTGCCCGTTAGAGTTTGGCGGGGGAAGAACACAGATACGCAGTATTTT.

CDR3 in DNA: TGTGCCAGCTCACGAACCCGGGACAATGAAGCTTTCTTT. Translated: CASSRTRDNEAFF. V gene TRBV18 combines with J gene TRBJ1-1, with D perhaps matching TRBD1 (6 bases). The CDR3 covers 13 residues. Germline V CDR1 and CDR2: KGHSH, LQKENI. V was clipped by 4 bases and J by 7 bases, with 13 bases between them.

This clone was found once. The rearrangement links TRBV19 to TRBJ2-6; TRBD1 matches 11 bases. Germline CDR1 LNHDA, CDR2 SQIVND (reference sequence). V dropped 5 bases and J dropped 0; count of bases not matched to a gene: 3. This CDR3 comprises 17 residues. CDR3 sequence (DNA): TGTGCCAGTAGTTCCGGGACAGGGGGCTCTGGGGCCAACGTCCTGACTTTC. Its translation: CASSSGTGGSGANVLTF.

The CDR3 loop is CASKGGQGTYEQYV. CDR3 DNA: TGTGCCAGCAAGGGGGGACAGGGAACCTACGAGCAGTACGTC. The chain joins TRBV11-2 to TRBJ2-7; TRBD1 aligns across 9 bases. The V and J ends lost 7 bases and 2 bases, in that order; junction bases with no gene match: 6. Germline V lookup: CDR1 SGHAT, CDR2 FQNNGV. This CDR3 spans 14 amino acids.

The V gene is TRBV3-1 (or the pseudogene TRBV3-2), the J gene TRBJ1-1; perhaps TRBD1 as D (6 bases). Per germline, CDR1 LGHDT and CDR2 YNNKEL (reference sequence). V lost 3 bases and J lost 5, with 16 bases in between. The CDR3 is made up of 15 amino acids. Written as DNA, the CDR3 is TGTGCCAGCAGCCACATGTCGGGGGGCCGAACTGAAGCTTTCTTT. It is translated as CASSHMSGGRTEAFF.